Listed here are 8 T cell receptor beta chains from one sample, sequenced in a study of identifying expanded T cells in peripheral blood. Libraries were prepared by immunoSEQ multiplex PCR; TCRdb keeps only in-frame clonotypes and omits some of them. Altogether around 120,000 clones are present, around 89% being singletons, with the ten largest covering about 15%. Material: blood. The receptor source for this set is a person aged 18 to 70 in good health.

The chain carries TRBV5-5 and TRBJ1-5; D gene ambiguous. The length of the CDR3 is 13 residues. CDR1 SGHKS and CDR2 YYEKEE come from the germline V gene (reference sequence). Trimming cost V 4 bases and J 4 bases, with 9 bases left between them. Here the CDR3 reads CASSAPNNQPQHF. The CDR3 coding sequence is TGTGCCAGCAGCGCCCCTAATAATCAGCCCCAGCATTTT.

The chain links TRBV10-3 to TRBJ2-3; TRBD2 matches at 8 bases. This CDR3 has 12 amino acids. V dropped 9 bases and J dropped 2; count of bases not matched to a gene: 1. The germline gives CDR1 ENHRY, CDR2 SYGVKD. The CDR3 sequence: CAISGTTDTQYF. The CDR3, as DNA: TGTGCCATTAGCGGGACCACAGATACGCAGTATTTT.

The V call is TRBV10-2, the J call TRBJ1-2; D unresolved. Trimming took off 7 bases at V and 6 bases at J, with 15 bases between the two ends. The CDR3 contains 13 residues. Germline V gene sequence: CDR1 WSHSY, CDR2 SAAADI. CDR3 in DNA: TGCGCCAGCACTCCCTCACGAAGGGATGGCTACACCTTC. It is translated as CASTPSRRDGYTF.

The CDR3 spells CASSLVGTAKEQYF. The DNA for the CDR3 is TGTGCCAGCAGCTTGGTTGGGACAGCAAAGGAGCAGTACTTC. V and J are TRBV5-4 and TRBJ2-7; 7 bases align to TRBD1. Trimming at V came to 0 bases and at J to 7 bases, leaving 7 bases not matched to a gene. The CDR3 runs to 14 residues. Germline V gives CDR1 SGHNT, CDR2 YYREEE (reference sequence).

CDR3 in amino acids: CAFILDTGELFF. The CDR3 coding sequence is TGTGCGTTCATTCTGGACACCGGGGAGCTGTTTTTT. The chain combines TRBV11-2 with TRBJ2-2, with unresolved D. CDR1 SGHAT and CDR2 FQNNGV come from the germline V gene. The CDR3 sequence is 12 residues long. The full variable domain, in which reference TRBV11-2 and TRBJ2-2 provide the parts outside the CDR3, is EAGVAQSPRYKIIEKRQSVAFWCNPISGHATLYWYQQILGQGPKLLIQFQNNGVVDDSQLPKDRFSAERLKGVDSTLKIQPAKLEDSAVYLCAFILDTGELFFGEGSRLTVL.

The chain is built from TRBV4-2 and TRBJ1-5; D remains ambiguous. Trimming pared 5 bases from V and 0 bases from J, leaving 11 bases between. CDR3 length equals 15 residues. The germline CDR1 and CDR2 sequences are LGHNA and YNFKEQ. The CDR3 protein is CASSFGSSSNQPQHF. DNA for the CDR3: TGTGCCAGCAGCTTTGGTTCGAGTAGCAATCAGCCCCAGCATTTT.

The genes are TRBV28 and TRBJ2-7; D is unresolved. Germline assignment: CDR1 MDHEN and CDR2 SYDVKM. V was cut by 6 bases and J by 1 base, with 7 bases left in between. The CDR3 length is 12 residues. The CDR3 region has the DNA TGTGCCAGCAGCCCCTCTTCCTACGAGCAGTACTTC. This gives the protein CASSPSSYEQYF.

The chain recombines TRBV19 with TRBJ1-5; 7 bases line up with TRBD1. The junction had 11 bases not matched to a gene; V was cut back by 5 bases and J by 4 bases. This CDR3 comprises 16 residues. CDR1 is LNHDA, CDR2 SQIVND, per germline (reference sequence). CDR3 residues: CASSSLGTARNQPQHF. The CDR3 bases are TGTGCCAGTAGTTCCCTCGGGACAGCCAGAAATCAGCCCCAGCATTTT.